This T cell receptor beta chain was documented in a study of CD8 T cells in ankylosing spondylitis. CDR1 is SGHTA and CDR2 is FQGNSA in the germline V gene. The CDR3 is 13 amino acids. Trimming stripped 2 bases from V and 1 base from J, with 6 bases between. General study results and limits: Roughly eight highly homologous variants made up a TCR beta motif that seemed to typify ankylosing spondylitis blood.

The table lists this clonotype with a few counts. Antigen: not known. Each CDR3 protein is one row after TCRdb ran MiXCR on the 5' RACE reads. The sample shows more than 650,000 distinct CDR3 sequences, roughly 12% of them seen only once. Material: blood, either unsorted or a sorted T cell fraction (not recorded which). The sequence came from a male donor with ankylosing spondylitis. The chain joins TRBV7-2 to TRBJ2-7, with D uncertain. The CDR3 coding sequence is TGTGCCAGCAGCTTAATATTATCCTACGAGCAGTACTTC. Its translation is CASSLILSYEQYF.